Below are 15 T cell receptor beta chains sequenced from a single sample in a study of identifying expanded T cells in peripheral blood. Method: immunoSEQ multiplex PCR; TCRdb's copy keeps in-frame clones and lacks some. The repertoire holds about 94,000 clones, with roughly 88% as singletons. The sequenced sample was blood. These receptors were taken from a person aged 18 to 75 in good health.

The chain carries TRBV15 and TRBJ2-7, with D possibly TRBD1 on 7 matching bases. The CDR3 loop spans 15 amino acids. In germline, CDR1 is LNHNV, CDR2 YYDKDF (reference sequence). V lost 5 bases and J lost 3, with 17 bases in between. In DNA form, the CDR3 reads TGTGCCACCAGCGAGGGTTGGCAGGGGGGCTACGAGCAGTACTTC. Translated, it gives CATSEGWQGGYEQYF.

This clone was detected only a few times. The sample carries other DNA sequences with the same CDR3. The V and J genes are TRBV9 and TRBJ2-5; 10 bases agree with TRBD1. V was clipped by 0 bases and J by 5 bases; unmatched bases: 1. Germline CDR1 reads SGDLS; CDR2 reads YYNGEE. This CDR3 is built from 14 residues. The chain's CDR3 is CASSVEGQGETQYF. The CDR3 bases are TGTGCCAGCAGCGTAGAGGGACAGGGGGAGACCCAGTACTTC. Based on the CDR3 plus reference TRBV9 and TRBJ2-5, the full variable domain is DSGVTQTPKHLITATGQRVTLRCSPRSGDLSVYWYQQSLDQGLQFLIQYYNGEERAKGNILERFSAQQFPDLHSELNLSSLELGDSALYFCASSVEGQGETQYFGPGTRLLVL.

V is TRBV6-1 and J is TRBJ1-5; D remains ambiguous. V gave up 10 bases and J gave up 5 bases, with 18 bases separating them. This CDR3 has 14 amino acids. Germline-derived CDR1 and CDR2 are MNHNS and SASEGT. The CDR3 DNA is TGTGCCACCTCGACTTACTCGCTGGATCAGCCCCAGCATTTT. It is translated as CATSTYSLDQPQHF.

This clone was observed once. The rearrangement uses TRBV11-3 and TRBJ2-3, with 7 positions matching TRBD1. Germline V gives CDR1 SGHNT, CDR2 YENEEA. J lost 4 bases, V lost 5 bases, and 12 bases had no gene match. The CDR3 totals 16 residues. The CDR3 nucleotides are TGTGCCAGCAGCGAACGACAGGGTTTCGGGGCAGATACGCAGTATTTT. It is translated as CASSERQGFGADTQYF. Complete variable domain (other parts from reference TRBV11-3 and TRBJ2-3): EAGVVQSPRYKIIEKKQPVAFWCNPISGHNTLYWYLQNLGQGPELLIRYENEEAVDDSQLPKDRFSAERLKGVDSTLKIQPAELGDSAVYLCASSERQGFGADTQYFGPGTRLTVL.

The genes are TRBV5-1 and TRBJ1-1; 9 bases fit TRBD1. Unmatched junction bases numbered 3, after V lost 4 bases and J lost 2 bases. This CDR3 is 14 amino acids long. The germline CDR1 and CDR2 sequences are SGHRS and YFSETQ. CDR3 in DNA: TGCGCCAGCAGCAGGGACAGGGAAAACACTGAAGCTTTCTTT. It encodes CASSRDRENTEAFF.

V and J are TRBV27 and TRBJ2-1; D is undetermined. The CDR3 has 14 amino acids. Trimming left V 2 bases short and J 8 bases short, with 13 bases between. Germline V CDR1 and CDR2: MNHEY, SMNVEV (reference sequence). Here the CDR3 reads CASSLALPTDEQFF. In DNA form, the CDR3 reads TGTGCCAGCAGTTTAGCCCTCCCGACGGATGAGCAGTTCTTC.

The V and J genes are TRBV29-1 and TRBJ2-1; possible D gene TRBD1, 6 bases. The germline CDR1 and CDR2 sequences are SQVTM and ANQGSEA. Trimming stripped 7 bases from V and 4 bases from J, with 17 bases between. The CDR3 runs to 14 residues. The CDR3: CSGTQGTEYNEQFF. In DNA form, the CDR3 reads TGCAGCGGGACGCAGGGGACCGAATACAATGAGCAGTTCTTC.

V usage is TRBV9 and J usage is TRBJ1-1, with 8 bases identical to TRBD1. The CDR3 has 16 residues. Germline V CDR1 and CDR2: SGDLS, YYNGEE. V trimming: 3 bases; J trimming: 2 bases; junction bases outside the gene matches: 9. The CDR3 DNA sequence: TGTGCCAGCAGCGCGTCTGGGACAGGAAATAACACTGAAGCTTTCTTT. It encodes CASSASGTGNNTEAFF.

The genes are TRBV18 and TRBJ2-2; D ambiguous. The CDR3 is 14 amino acids. From germline, CDR1 is KGHSH and CDR2 LQKENI. V lost 2 bases, J lost 4 bases, and 8 bases lay in between. In DNA, the CDR3 is TGTGCCAGCTCACCATCGGGCATCACCGGGGAGCTGTTTTTT. Residues: CASSPSGITGELFF.

This chain uses TRBV28 with TRBJ1-1; D is undetermined. The length of the CDR3 is 15 residues. V lost 5 bases to trimming and J lost 1 base, with 14 bases between them. Germline V gene sequence: CDR1 MDHEN, CDR2 SYDVKM. The CDR3 nucleotides are TGTGCCAGCAGTCCGCCGTCTCCTACGAACACTGAAGCTTTCTTT. It is translated as CASSPPSPTNTEAFF.

This rearrangement joins TRBV19 to TRBJ1-1; D possibly corresponds to TRBD1 (5 bases). The CDR3 extends over 15 amino acids. Per germline, CDR1 LNHDA and CDR2 SQIVND (reference sequence). V gave up 1 base and J gave up 7 bases, with 16 bases separating them. CDR3 coding DNA: TGTGCCAGTAGTATAGTAAAGTGGGGCCGTTTTGAAGCTTTCTTT. It codes for CASSIVKWGRFEAFF.

This chain connects TRBV6-1 to TRBJ2-7; TRBD2 aligns across 7 bases. The junction had 6 bases not matched to a gene; V was cut back by 4 bases and J by 0 bases. CDR3 length: 15 amino acids. Germline-derived CDR1 and CDR2 are MNHNS and SASEGT. DNA of the CDR3: TGTGCCAGCAGTGTGAGGGACTACCCCTCCTACGAGCAGTACTTC. It codes for CASSVRDYPSYEQYF.

This clone was counted a single time. The gene calls are TRBV20-1 and TRBJ1-4; 7 bases line up with TRBD1. The CDR3 has 11 amino acids. Germline CDR1 and CDR2: DFQATT and SNEGSKA (reference sequence). CDR3 DNA sequence: TGCGTGGGACAGTTTAATGAAAAACTGTTTTTT. Its translation: CVGQFNEKLFF.

This chain uses TRBV6-5 with TRBJ2-7; the D is unclear. The CDR3 covers 14 residues. Germline assignment: CDR1 MNHEY and CDR2 SVGAGI. The ends were cut back, 4 bases at V and 0 bases at J, with 10 bases in the middle. The DNA for the CDR3 is TGTGCCAGCAGTTCCTTAAGAAGCTCCTACGAGCAGTACTTC. It codes for CASSSLRSSYEQYF.

The chain is built from TRBV12-5 and TRBJ1-1, with D possibly TRBD1 on 5 matching bases. Trimming took 5 bases from V and 3 from J, leaving 7 bases between them. Per germline, CDR1 LGHNT and CDR2 FRNRAP. The CDR3 contains 12 residues. The chain's CDR3 is CASGLGDTEAFF. DNA of the CDR3: TGTGCTAGTGGTCTGGGGGACACTGAAGCTTTCTTT. The complete variable domain, with remaining parts taken from reference TRBV12-5 and TRBJ1-1, reads DARVTQTPRHKVTEMGQEVTMRCQPILGHNTVFWYRQTMMQGLELLAYFRNRAPLDDSGMPKDRFSAEMPDATLATLKIQPSEPRDSAVYFCASGLGDTEAFFGQGTRLTVV.